One and the same sample provided the 25 T cell receptor beta chains below, sequenced in a study of T cell responses to AZD1222 COVID-19 vaccine. The data were produced by immunoSEQ multiplex PCR, yet TCRdb's version contains in-frame clones alone and is incomplete. Of around 150,000 clones in the sample, 85% to 95% were seen once. The specimen was peripheral blood, collected 28 days after the second AZD1222 dose. These receptors originate from an adult who received the AZD1222 COVID-19 vaccine.

This sequence joins TRBV5-1 and TRBJ2-7; no clear D gene. The CDR3 sequence is 13 residues long. CDR1 SGHRS and CDR2 YFSETQ come from the germline V gene. The V gene lost 3 bases and the J gene lost 1 base, with 8 bases spanning the gap. Here the CDR3 reads CASSSDVSYEQYF. Written as DNA, the CDR3 is TGCGCCAGCAGCTCGGACGTGTCCTACGAGCAGTACTTC.

Details on this clone: Other DNA sequences in the same sample also yield this CDR3. The chain couples TRBV6-6 to TRBJ1-2; TRBD1 is a possible D gene (6 bases). V was pared by 5 bases and J by 4 bases, with 11 bases between. Germline V gene sequence: CDR1 MNHNY, CDR2 SVGAGI (reference sequence). The CDR3 is 13 amino acids. The CDR3 loop is CASSPGQLYGYTF. The CDR3 nucleotides read TGTGCCAGCAGTCCCGGACAGCTCTATGGCTACACCTTC.

The CDR3: CASSISRVGEKLFF. As DNA, the CDR3 is TGTGCCAGTAGTATCTCCAGGGTTGGAGAAAAACTGTTTTTT. This sequence joins TRBV19 and TRBJ1-4; TRBD1 is a possible D gene (5 bases). Trimming stripped 3 bases from V and 8 bases from J, with 13 bases between. The CDR3 extends over 14 amino acids. The germline V gene encodes CDR1 LNHDA and CDR2 SQIVND (reference sequence).

The chain employs TRBV27 and TRBJ2-5; TRBD2 might be the D (6 bases). Germline V gives CDR1 MNHEY, CDR2 SMNVEV (reference sequence). Trimming shortened V by 5 bases and J by 6 bases, and 16 bases separated the two germline ends. The CDR3 sequence is 14 residues long. CDR3 sequence (DNA): TGTGCCAGCAGTACGGGACTGTTTTGGAAGACCCAGTACTTC. Encoded protein: CASSTGLFWKTQYF.

The gene calls are TRBV5-1 and TRBJ1-1, with D possibly matching TRBD1 (5 bases). V was trimmed by 4 bases and J by 1 base, leaving 14 bases between them. CDR1 SGHRS and CDR2 YFSETQ come from the germline V gene. The CDR3 extends over 15 amino acids. The CDR3 DNA follows: TGCGCCAGCAGCCCCTGGACACAAACGAACACTGAAGCTTTCTTT. It codes for CASSPWTQTNTEAFF.

The chain carries TRBV12-3 or TRBV12-4 and TRBJ1-3, with D unclear. The CDR3 runs 12 residues. V was clipped by 6 bases and J by 8 bases, with 11 bases between them. The CDR3 DNA reads as TGTGCCAGCAGCCCCGCCGGAGACACCATATATTTT. This translates into CASSPAGDTIYF.

The chain recombines TRBV4-1 with TRBJ2-2, with 10 bases that match TRBD2. This CDR3 has 16 residues. J lost 6 bases, V lost 1 base, and 5 bases had no gene match. Per the germline V gene, CDR1 is MGHRA and CDR2 is YSYEKL. CDR3: CASSQASGSSAGELFF. The DNA for the CDR3 is TGCGCCAGCAGCCAAGCTAGCGGGAGTTCGGCCGGGGAGCTGTTTTTT.

The chain recombines TRBV7-6 with TRBJ1-1, with 9 nucleotides matching TRBD1. V lost 5 bases and J lost 1; bases outside the gene matches: 8. The CDR3 totals 16 residues. The germline V gene has CDR1 SGHVS and CDR2 FNYEAQ. CDR3 nucleotide sequence: TGTGCCAGCAGCCTTGGACAGGGGTTGGGGAACACTGAAGCTTTCTTT. Amino acids: CASSLGQGLGNTEAFF.

V usage is TRBV7-2 and J usage is TRBJ2-2, with 7 bases lining up with TRBD2. This CDR3 comprises 13 residues. Germline loops: CDR1 SGHTA, CDR2 FQGNSA. J lost 8 bases, V lost 3 bases, and 3 bases had no gene match. CDR3: CASSLIGRGELFF. In DNA, the CDR3 is TGTGCCAGCAGCTTGATCGGGAGGGGGGAGCTGTTTTTT.

V is TRBV12-3 or TRBV12-4 and J is TRBJ1-1; possibly TRBD1 for D (5 bases). V was shortened by 8 bases and J by 4 bases, with 14 bases between the two germline ends. This CDR3 contains 13 residues. The CDR3 DNA reads TGTGCCAGCTTGGTGGAGGGGAGCACTGAAGCTTTCTTT. Translation gives CASLVEGSTEAFF.

V gene TRBV12-5 combines with J gene TRBJ2-7; TRBD2 matches 14 bases. Germline values: CDR1 LGHNT, CDR2 FRNRAP. V lost 5 bases to trimming and J lost 7 bases; unmatched junction nucleotides: 4. The CDR3 has 14 residues. The CDR3 nucleotides are TGTGCTAGTGGTCTGGGACTAGCGGGAGATGAGCAGTACTTC. It yields the protein CASGLGLAGDEQYF.

This clone has a single count. The chain carries TRBV29-1 and TRBJ1-1; D is undetermined. The ends were cut back, 8 bases at V and 3 bases at J, with 13 bases in the middle. Looked up from germline, CDR1 is SQVTM and CDR2 is ANQGSEA. The CDR3 has 12 amino acids. The CDR3 DNA follows: TGCAGCTGTATGGCGGATTACACTGAAGCTTTCTTT. Protein sequence: CSCMADYTEAFF.

The V call is TRBV5-1, the J call TRBJ1-4, with a tentative D call TRBD1 (6 bases). The CDR3 contains 15 residues. V shed 5 bases and J shed 7 bases, with 18 bases lying between them. Germline V gives CDR1 SGHRS, CDR2 YFSETQ. The CDR3 DNA reads TGCGCCAGCAGATCCCAGCGGGGGGCCGGTGAAAAACTGTTTTTT. Protein product: CASRSQRGAGEKLFF.

The chain carries TRBV4-2 and TRBJ1-6; weak D call: TRBD1 (5 bases). Germline CDR1 reads LGHNA; CDR2 reads YNFKEQ. This CDR3 is built from 17 residues. Trimming removed 0 bases from V and 7 bases from J, with 16 bases in between. The CDR3 coding sequence is TGTGCCAGCAGCCAAGAACTCAGGGCCCAGGGCAATTCACCCCTCCACTTT. It specifies CASSQELRAQGNSPLHF.

This chain joins TRBV2 and TRBJ1-4, with D maybe TRBD1 (5 bases). The CDR3 extends over 19 amino acids. Germline CDR1 and CDR2: SNHLY and FYNNEI. V was trimmed by 3 bases and J by 4 bases, leaving 24 bases between them. The CDR3 nucleotides read TGTGCCAGCAGTGATGATCCGGCAGGGTCCGGCTGGAGTAATGAAAAACTGTTTTTT. Protein: CASSDDPAGSGWSNEKLFF.

The genes are TRBV11-2 and TRBJ1-1; TRBD1 might be the D (6 bases). The CDR3 has 15 residues. CDR1 is SGHAT, CDR2 FQNNGV, per germline. V lost 1 base and J 8 bases, leaving 17 bases between the germline ends. In DNA form, the CDR3 reads TGTGCCAGCAGCTTAGGGAGGGGGGGCAGGACCGAAGCTTTCTTT. Its translation: CASSLGRGGRTEAFF.

The chain combines TRBV18 with TRBJ2-7, with 9 bases lining up with TRBD2. The CDR3 totals 14 residues. CDR1 and CDR2 (germline): KGHSH, LQKENI. The ends lost 4 bases at V and 5 bases at J; junction bases unmatched: 6. The CDR3 region has the DNA TGTGCCAGCTCACGACTATCTAGCGGGGACGAGCAGTACTTC. This gives the protein CASSRLSSGDEQYF. Combining the CDR3 with reference TRBV18 and TRBJ2-7 gives the whole variable domain NAGVMQNPRHLVRRRGQEARLRCSPMKGHSHVYWYRQLPEEGLKFMVYLQKENIIDESGMPKERFSAEFPKEGPSILRIQQVVRGDSAAYFCASSRLSSGDEQYFGPGTRLTVT.

This chain connects TRBV7-8 to TRBJ2-1; no definite D call. Looked up from germline, CDR1 is SGHVS and CDR2 is FQNEAQ. V was cut by 8 bases and J by 2 bases, with 10 bases left in between. The CDR3 has 13 amino acids. Written as DNA, the CDR3 is TGTGCCAGCCTCGGTCCGGCCTACAATGAGCAGTTCTTC. This translates into CASLGPAYNEQFF.

The chain recombines TRBV10-2 with TRBJ2-5; 9 nucleotides align to TRBD1. Germline V gene sequence: CDR1 WSHSY, CDR2 SAAADI. The trim removed 5 bases at V and 1 base at J, leaving 5 bases unmatched. The CDR3 length is 15 residues. CDR3 amino acids: CASSPGQGFQETQYF. CDR3 DNA sequence: TGCGCCAGCAGTCCGGGACAGGGTTTCCAAGAGACCCAGTACTTC.

The chain is built from TRBV29-1 and TRBJ1-2, with unresolved D. The V and J ends lost 4 bases and 4 bases respectively, with 10 bases between them. Germline CDR1 and CDR2: SQVTM and ANQGSEA. The CDR3 spans 12 residues. This CDR3 reads CSVVDSSYGYTF. The DNA of the CDR3 is TGCAGCGTTGTTGACTCAAGCTATGGCTACACCTTC.

The chain has TRBV2 and TRBJ2-7; D may match TRBD1 or TRBD2 (5 bases each). The germline V gene has CDR1 SNHLY and CDR2 FYNNEI. The CDR3 is 14 residues long. Trimming left V 4 bases short and J 2 bases short, with 12 bases between. CDR3 protein: CASSAGQLTYEQYF. The CDR3 DNA follows: TGTGCCAGCAGTGCGGGGCAACTCACCTACGAGCAGTACTTC.

This chain connects TRBV21-1 to TRBJ2-7; the D call in the table, TRBD2, was not verified against the DNA. TRBV21-1 is classified as a pseudogene. The CDR3 spans 17 residues. CDR3 amino acids: CASSRPRGVPSLGEQYF. CDR3 DNA sequence: TGTGCCAGCAGCAGACCCCGGGGGGTACCCTCTCTGGGAGAGCAGTACTTC.

The rearrangement joins TRBV19 to TRBJ1-1; 7 bases align to TRBD1. This CDR3 region has 17 residues. V was clipped by 7 bases and J by 1 base; unmatched bases: 15. In germline, CDR1 is LNHDA, CDR2 SQIVND (reference sequence). In nucleotides, the CDR3 is TGTGCCAGTACCGATCAATCAGGGGGTGTTGGGAACACTGAAGCTTTCTTT. Encoded protein: CASTDQSGGVGNTEAFF.

The J gene is TRBJ2-1, the V gene TRBV12-3 or TRBV12-4, with D tentatively TRBD2 (5 bases). This CDR3 has 13 residues. The V end lost 1 base, the J end lost 4 bases, and 5 bases lay between the germline ends. The CDR3 is CASSLGEYNEQFF. The CDR3 coding sequence is TGTGCCAGCAGTTTAGGGGAGTACAATGAGCAGTTCTTC.

V is TRBV6-5 and J is TRBJ2-1, with 11 bases that match TRBD2. The CDR3 is made up of 15 amino acids. V lost 0 bases to trimming and J lost 6 bases; unmatched junction nucleotides: 1. CDR1 MNHEY and CDR2 SVGAGI come from the germline V gene. CDR3 loop: CASSYSGTSGNEQFF. The CDR3 coding sequence is TGTGCCAGCAGTTACTCCGGGACTAGCGGCAATGAGCAGTTCTTC.